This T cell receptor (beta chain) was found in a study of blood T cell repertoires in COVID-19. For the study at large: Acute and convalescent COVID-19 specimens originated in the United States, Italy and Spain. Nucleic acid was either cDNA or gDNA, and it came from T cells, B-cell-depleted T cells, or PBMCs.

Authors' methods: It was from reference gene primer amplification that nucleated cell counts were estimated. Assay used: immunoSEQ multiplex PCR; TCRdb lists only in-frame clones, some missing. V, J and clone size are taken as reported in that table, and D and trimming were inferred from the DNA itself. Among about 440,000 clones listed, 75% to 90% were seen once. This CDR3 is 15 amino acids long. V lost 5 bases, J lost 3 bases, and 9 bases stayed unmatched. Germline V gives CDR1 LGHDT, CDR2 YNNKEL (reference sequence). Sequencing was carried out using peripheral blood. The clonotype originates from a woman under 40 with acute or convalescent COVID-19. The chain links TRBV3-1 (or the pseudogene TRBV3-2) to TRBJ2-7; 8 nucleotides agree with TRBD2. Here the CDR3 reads CASSGVGLARYEQYF. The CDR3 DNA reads TGTGCCAGCAGCGGGGTCGGACTAGCACGCTACGAGCAGTACTTC.